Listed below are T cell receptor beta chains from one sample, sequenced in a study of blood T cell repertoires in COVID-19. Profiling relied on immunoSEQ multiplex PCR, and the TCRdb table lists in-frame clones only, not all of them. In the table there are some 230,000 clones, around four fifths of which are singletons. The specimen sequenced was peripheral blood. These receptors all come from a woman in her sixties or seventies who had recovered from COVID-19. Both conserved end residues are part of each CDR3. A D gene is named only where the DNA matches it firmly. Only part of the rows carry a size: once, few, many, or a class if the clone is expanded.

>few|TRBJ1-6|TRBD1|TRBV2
TGTGCCAGCAGGGACAGGGGAATGTTCACTAGCTCCTATAATTCACCCCTCCACTTT
CASRDRGMFTSSYNSPLHF
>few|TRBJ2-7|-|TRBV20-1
TGCAGTGCGCACACAGGCTACGAGCAGTACTTC
CSAHTGYEQYF
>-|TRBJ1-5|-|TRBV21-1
TGTGCCAGCAGCAAAGGGGGCGGTGGAGGGAGAAGTCAGCCCCAGCATTTT
CASSKGGGGGRSQPQHF
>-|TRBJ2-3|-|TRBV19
TGTGCCAGTAGTACCTCTCAGAGGTCTGATACGCAGTATTTT
CASSTSQRSDTQYF
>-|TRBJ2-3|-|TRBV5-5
TGTGCCAGCAGCAGACTCAAAGGCACAGATACGCAGTATTTT
CASSRLKGTDTQYF
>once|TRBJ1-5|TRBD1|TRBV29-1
TGCAGCGTTGGATCCGGGACAGGGGGGGATCAGCCCCAGCATTTT
CSVGSGTGGDQPQHF
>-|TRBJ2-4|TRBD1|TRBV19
TGTGCCAGTAGTTCACAGGGGGCCAAAAACATTCAGTACTTC
CASSSQGAKNIQYF
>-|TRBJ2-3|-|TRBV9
TGTGCCAGCAGCGTCGGACTATCGATCGGAGATACGCAGTATTTT
CASSVGLSIGDTQYF
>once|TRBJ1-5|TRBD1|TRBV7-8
TGTGCCAGCAGGCCCGGACAGGGCAATCAGCCCCAGCATTTT
CASRPGQGNQPQHF
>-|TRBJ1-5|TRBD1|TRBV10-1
TGCGCCAGCAGTGATCCCGGGACAGGGGTACGGCAGCCCCAGCATTTT
CASSDPGTGVRQPQHF
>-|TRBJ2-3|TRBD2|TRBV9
TGTGCCAGCAGCGTAGTGGGCGGGGGGGCCGCAGATACGCAGTATTTT
CASSVVGGGAADTQYF
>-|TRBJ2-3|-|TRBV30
TGTGCCCATAACCGGGTTTTGACAGATACGCAGTATTTT
CAHNRVLTDTQYF
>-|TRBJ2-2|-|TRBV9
TGTGCCAGCAGCGTAGACGGGCAGGGCACCGGGGAGCTGTTTTTT
CASSVDGQGTGELFF
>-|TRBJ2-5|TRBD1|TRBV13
TGTGCCAGCAGCAGACGGGACAGGTCCCCACAAGAGACCCAGTACTTC
CASSRRDRSPQETQYF
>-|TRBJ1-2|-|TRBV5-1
TGCGCCAGCAGCTTTGGCACAGGGACTAACTATGGCTACACCTTC
CASSFGTGTNYGYTF